This is a list of T cell receptor beta chains from one sample in a study of shared clonotypes between healthy human individuals. Produced via immunoSEQ multiplex PCR; TCRdb's table is partial and in-frame only. Here the sample spans around 650,000 clones, about 96% being singletons. Sequencing was performed on naive CD8+ T cells sorted from blood. These receptors all stem from a woman in her thirties in good health. Each CDR3 is given with its conserved first and last residue. A D gene is named only where the DNA matches it firmly. Clone size, where shown, is once, few, many, or a class for clones that have expanded.

j_gene | abundance | d_gene | v_gene | CDR3nt | CDR3aa
TRBJ2-7 | . | TRBD2 | TRBV28 | TGTGCCAGCAGCCTAACTAGCGAGGAGTCCTACGAGCAGTACTTC | CASSLTSEESYEQYF
TRBJ1-5 | . | TRBD1 | TRBV6-1 | TGTGCCAGCAGTGAACCCCACAGGGGCAGGGGATATAGCAATCAGCCCCAGCATTTT | CASSEPHRGRGYSNQPQHF
TRBJ2-7 | . | . | TRBV15 | TGTGCCACCAGCAGCGACAGAACAGGGATCCACGAGCAGTACTTC | CATSSDRTGIHEQYF
TRBJ1-1 | . | TRBD1 | TRBV5-8 | TGTGCCAGCAGCTCGGGACAGGGGCAGTTAATGAACACTGAAGCTTTCTTT | CASSSGQGQLMNTEAFF
TRBJ1-5 | . | . | TRBV7-3 | TGTGCCCGCCGACAAACTTCATTGTTAGGTAGCAATCAGCCCCAGCATTTT | CARRQTSLLGSNQPQHF
TRBJ1-2 | few | TRBD1 | TRBV19 | TGTGCCAGTAGGGAAGGGGGCGAACGCGGCTACACCTTC | CASREGGERGYTF
TRBJ2-5 | . | . | TRBV7-9 | TGTGCCAGCAAGGAGGACGCAGGGGCGGAGACCCAGTACTTC | CASKEDAGAETQYF
TRBJ1-1 | . | TRBD1 | TRBV30 | TGTGCCTGGGATACAGGGGAGGCTGAAGCTTTCTTT | CAWDTGEAEAFF
TRBJ1-5 | . | . | TRBV2 | TGTGCCAGCACTGGCAGCCGGCGGGATCAGCCCCAGCATTTT | CASTGSRRDQPQHF
TRBJ1-5 | . | . | TRBV27 | TGTGCCAGCAGTTTGACAGGTAATAGCAATCAGCCCCAGCATTTT | CASSLTGNSNQPQHF
TRBJ2-2 | . | . | TRBV6-6 | TGTGCCAGCAGTTACTCGACCGGGGAGCTGTTTTTT | CASSYSTGELFF
TRBJ2-2 | . | TRBD2 | TRBV4-1 | TGCGCCAGCAGCCCCGGAGTGGGGGGGGTGGCCGGGGAGCTGTTTTTT | CASSPGVGGVAGELFF
TRBJ1-5 | few | . | TRBV27 | TGTGCCAGCAGTTTCCAGGGTCCCAATCAGCCCCAGCATTTT | CASSFQGPNQPQHF
TRBJ1-4 | . | . | TRBV28 | TGTGCCAGCAGTCTGAAGAGGACGTCCGAAAAACTGTTTTTT | CASSLKRTSEKLFF
TRBJ2-5 | . | . | TRBV13 | TGTGCCAGCAGCTTTATGCGGGAAGAGACCCAGTACTTC | CASSFMREETQYF
TRBJ1-5 | . | . | TRBV7-9 | TGTGCCAGCAGCCTGGATGGGAGCAATCAGCCCCAGCATTTT | CASSLDGSNQPQHF
TRBJ2-7 | . | TRBD2 | TRBV2 | TGTGCCAGCAGTGGGGGACTAGTTATACACGAGCAGTACTTC | CASSGGLVIHEQYF
TRBJ1-1 | . | . | TRBV5-5 | TGTGCCAGCAGCTTGTTGGGACAAAAAACTGAAGCTTTCTTT | CASSLLGQKTEAFF
TRBJ2-7 | . | . | TRBV4-2 | TGTGCCAGCAGCCAAGAGAGTCGCTCCTACGAGCAGTACTTC | CASSQESRSYEQYF
TRBJ2-7 | . | . | TRBV14 | TGTGCCAGCAGCCAGTGGGCGAGCCTCTACGAGCAGTACTTC | CASSQWASLYEQYF
TRBJ1-1 | . | . | TRBV9 | TGTGCCAGCGGGCTGGGGGTGAACACTGAAGCTTTCTTT | CASGLGVNTEAFF
TRBJ1-5 | . | . | TRBV2 | TGTGCCAGCAGGGGTCCCTCGCATCAGCCCCAGCATTTT | CASRGPSHQPQHF
TRBJ2-7 | . | . | TRBV5-1 | TGCGCCAGCAGCCCGGGGACTCACTCCTACGAGCAGTACTTC | CASSPGTHSYEQYF
TRBJ2-7 | . | TRBD1 | TRBV27 | TGTGCCAGCACTGGACAGGACTACGAGCAGTACTTC | CASTGQDYEQYF
TRBJ2-7 | . | . | TRBV6-6 | TGTGCCAGCAGTCCCGGGGCGGCAGGGGTTACCTACGAGCAGTACTTC | CASSPGAAGVTYEQYF
TRBJ2-1 | . | TRBD2 | TRBV7-9 | TGTGCCAGCAGCTTTTCTAGCGGGAGGTACAATGAGCAGTTCTTC | CASSFSSGRYNEQFF
TRBJ2-1 | . | . | TRBV19 | TGTGCCAGTAGTACCCCGCAGGACTTGTCCTCCTACAATGAGCAGTTCTTC | CASSTPQDLSSYNEQFF
TRBJ2-5 | . | . | TRBV11-2 | TGTGCCAGCAGCTTAGTTGGGAGTCAAGAGACCCAGTACTTC | CASSLVGSQETQYF
TRBJ1-5 | once | . | TRBV19 | TGTGCCAGTAGTACCTCAGGGGCCCGGGGGGATGGCAATCAGCCCCAGCATTTT | CASSTSGARGDGNQPQHF
TRBJ2-1 | . | TRBD2 | TRBV27 | TGTGCCAGCAAAGCGGGAGGGCCCTACAATGAGCAGTTCTTC | CASKAGGPYNEQFF
TRBJ2-7 | . | TRBD1 | TRBV5-6 | TGTGCCAGCAGCTTGAATCCGACAGGGATCGGATACGAGCAGTACTTC | CASSLNPTGIGYEQYF
TRBJ2-1 | . | TRBD2 | TRBV28 | TGTGCCAGCAGGTCCCGACTAGCGGGAGTCGGTGAGCAGTTCTTC | CASRSRLAGVGEQFF
TRBJ2-5 | . | . | TRBV9 | TGTGCCAGCAGCGTAGTTTCAGGGACGGGGGAGACCCAGTACTTC | CASSVVSGTGETQYF
TRBJ2-1 | . | TRBD2 | TRBV30 | TGTGCCTGGAGTTGGGTTGGCGGGAGGGCCGCCAATGAGCAGTTCTTC | CAWSWVGGRAANEQFF
TRBJ2-1 | . | TRBD2 | TRBV4-2 | TGTGCCAGCAGCCCGGGACTAGCGGGAGGTGAGCAGTTCTTC | CASSPGLAGGEQFF
TRBJ1-2 | . | . | TRBV18 | TGTGCCAGCTCACCCCCGAGGGTGCTTGACAAGTTCTATGGCTACACCTTC | CASSPPRVLDKFYGYTF
TRBJ2-7 | . | TRBD2 | TRBV13 | TGTGCCAGCAGCCCAGGGACTAGCATCTACGAGCAGTACTTC | CASSPGTSIYEQYF
TRBJ2-7 | . | . | TRBV20-1 | TGCAGTGCTAGGAAGGGTTACGAGCAGTACTTC | CSARKGYEQYF
TRBJ2-1 | once | TRBD2 | TRBV4-1 | TGCGCCAGCAGCCATAGGACTAGCGGGAGCTATGAGCAGTTCTTC | CASSHRTSGSYEQFF
TRBJ2-1 | . | . | TRBV13 | TGTGCCACCCAGAAGTCGTGGTTTGAGGGGAATGAGCAGTTCTTC | CATQKSWFEGNEQFF
TRBJ2-3 | . | . | TRBV28 | TGTGCCAGCAGTTCCTCTTTTTTGGGTACAGATACGCAGTATTTT | CASSSSFLGTDTQYF
TRBJ2-7 | . | TRBD2 | TRBV5-4 | TGTGCCAGCAGCAAGGGACTAGCGGAGCAGTACTTC | CASSKGLAEQYF
TRBJ2-3 | once | TRBD2 | TRBV27 | TGTGCCAGCAGTTCCGGGACTAGCGGGAAGGATACGCAGTATTTT | CASSSGTSGKDTQYF
TRBJ2-7 | . | TRBD2 | TRBV2 | TGTGCCAGCAGTGATGGCGGGAGGACCCTTTACGAGCAGTACTTC | CASSDGGRTLYEQYF
TRBJ1-5 | few | TRBD1 | TRBV5-4 | TGTGCCAGCAGCCAGGGGGCAGGTCAGCCCCAGCATTTT | CASSQGAGQPQHF
TRBJ2-3 | . | . | TRBV13 | TGTGCCAGCAGCTTAGTTCGTCAGGGAGTCACAGATACGCAGTATTTT | CASSLVRQGVTDTQYF
TRBJ1-2 | . | . | TRBV5-8 | TGTGCCAGCAGCCAAGGCTATGGCTACACCTTC | CASSQGYGYTF
TRBJ2-3 | . | TRBD2 | TRBV11-3 | TGTGCCAGCAGCTCAGGACTAGCGGGTGGGAGGACAGATACGCAGTATTTT | CASSSGLAGGRTDTQYF
TRBJ1-1 | . | . | TRBV15 | TGTGCCACCAGCAGAGCCCTACAGGGATACACTGAAGCTTTCTTT | CATSRALQGYTEAFF
TRBJ2-1 | . | TRBD2 | TRBV9 | TGTGCCAGCAGCTCCAGCGGGAGGTCCTACAATGAGCAGTTCTTC | CASSSSGRSYNEQFF
TRBJ2-7 | . | . | TRBV7-9 | TGTGCCAGCAGCCGCGGCTCCGACTACGAGCAGTACTTC | CASSRGSDYEQYF
TRBJ1-1 | once | . | TRBV14 | TGTGCCAGCAGCCAAGAGACGCTGCAAAGCACTGAAGCTTTCTTT | CASSQETLQSTEAFF
TRBJ2-1 | . | . | TRBV7-9 | TGTGCCAGCAGCTTAGACGGAGGGGAGCAGTTCTTC | CASSLDGGEQFF